The entry that follows covers one T cell receptor beta chain sequence. Its antigen is not identified. These data come from a study of blood T cells in healthy people across ages. Study conclusions and caveats: Diversity of TCR beta per million T cells declined in a roughly linear way with age.

This CDR3 region has 12 residues. Losses at the gene ends were 5 bases for V and 8 bases for J; bases not matched to a gene: 5. Germline V CDR1 and CDR2: SNHLY, FYNNEI. PCR was performed a second time for about 7 to 12 cycles using a sample-barcoded 5' primer and a J-beta primer mix. TCRdb redid the calling of the 5' RACE reads with MiXCR, one entry per CDR3 protein. The table includes roughly 640,000 distinct CDR3 sequences, about 30% detected once. At least 6 micrograms of total RNA were extracted per sample. The receptor's source is a woman older than 75 in good health. The source material was blood. The chain employs TRBV2 and TRBJ1-2, with 7 bases lining up with TRBD1. The CDR3 region has the DNA TGTGCCAGCAGTACAGGGGAGGTGGGCTACACCTTC. Residues: CASSTGEVGYTF.